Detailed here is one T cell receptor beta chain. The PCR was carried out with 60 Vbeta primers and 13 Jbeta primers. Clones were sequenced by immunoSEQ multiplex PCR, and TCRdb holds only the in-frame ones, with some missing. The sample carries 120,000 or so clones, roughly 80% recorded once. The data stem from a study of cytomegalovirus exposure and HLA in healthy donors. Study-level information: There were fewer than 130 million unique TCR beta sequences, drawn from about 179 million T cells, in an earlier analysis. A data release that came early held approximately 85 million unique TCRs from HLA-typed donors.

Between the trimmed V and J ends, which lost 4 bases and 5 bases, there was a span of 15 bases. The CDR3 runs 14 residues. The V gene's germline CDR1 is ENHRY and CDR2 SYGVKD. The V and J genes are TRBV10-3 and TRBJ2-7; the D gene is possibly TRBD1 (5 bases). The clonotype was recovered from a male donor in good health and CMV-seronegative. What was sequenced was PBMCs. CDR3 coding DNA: TGTGCCATCAGTGCAAGCGTAGGGGCTGACGAGCAGTACTTC. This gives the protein CAISASVGADEQYF.